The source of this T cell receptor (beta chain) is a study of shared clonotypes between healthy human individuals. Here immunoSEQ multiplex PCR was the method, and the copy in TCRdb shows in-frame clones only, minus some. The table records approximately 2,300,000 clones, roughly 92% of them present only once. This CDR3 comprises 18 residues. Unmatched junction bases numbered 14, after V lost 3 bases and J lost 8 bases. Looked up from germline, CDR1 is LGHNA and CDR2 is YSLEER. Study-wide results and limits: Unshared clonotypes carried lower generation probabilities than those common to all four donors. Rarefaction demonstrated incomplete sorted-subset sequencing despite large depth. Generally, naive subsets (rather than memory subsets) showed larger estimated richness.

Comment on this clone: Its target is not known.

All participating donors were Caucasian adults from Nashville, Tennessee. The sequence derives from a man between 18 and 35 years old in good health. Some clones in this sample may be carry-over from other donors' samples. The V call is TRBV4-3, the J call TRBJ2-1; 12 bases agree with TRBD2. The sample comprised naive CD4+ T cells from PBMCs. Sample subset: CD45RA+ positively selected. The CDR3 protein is CASSQGPRASGRAYEQFF. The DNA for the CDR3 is TGCGCCAGCAGCCAGGGACCGAGGGCTAGCGGGAGGGCCTATGAGCAGTTCTTC.